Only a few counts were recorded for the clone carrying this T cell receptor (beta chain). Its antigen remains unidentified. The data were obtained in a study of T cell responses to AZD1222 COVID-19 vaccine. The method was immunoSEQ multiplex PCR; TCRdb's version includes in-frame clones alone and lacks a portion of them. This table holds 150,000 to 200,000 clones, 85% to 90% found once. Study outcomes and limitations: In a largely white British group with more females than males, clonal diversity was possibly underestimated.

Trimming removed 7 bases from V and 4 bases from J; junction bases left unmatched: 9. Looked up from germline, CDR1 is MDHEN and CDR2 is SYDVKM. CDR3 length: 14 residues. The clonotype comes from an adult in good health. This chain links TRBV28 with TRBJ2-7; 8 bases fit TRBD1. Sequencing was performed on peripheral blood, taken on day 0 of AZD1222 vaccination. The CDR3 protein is CASNPDRAGYEQYF. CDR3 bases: TGTGCCAGCAACCCGGACAGGGCGGGTTACGAGCAGTACTTC.